The clone carrying this T cell receptor (beta chain) showed up just a few times. Its antigen is not identified. The data belong to a study of beta chain features in type 1 diabetes. About the study: The number of sorted cells examined across all samples was around 98 million. Points from the study as a whole: Among all four CD4+ subsets, Type 1 diabetes patients had TCRB CDR3s that were moderately but significantly shorter.

Investigators reverse transcribed all isolated RNA, so they sequenced expressed TCRB transcripts. Measured with immunoSEQ multiplex PCR; TCRdb has only the in-frame clones, and not every one. The sample carries roughly 150,000 clones, around 8.3% recorded once. This CDR3 is built from 12 residues. Looked up from germline, CDR1 is SEHNR and CDR2 is FQNEAQ (reference sequence). The ends lost 6 bases at V and 5 bases at J; junction bases unmatched: 4. The sequenced material came from central memory CD4+ T cells from blood. This TCR came from a woman in her late teens or twenties with type 1 diabetes. The chain has TRBV7-9 and TRBJ2-7; 7 nucleotides line up with TRBD1. The CDR3 nucleotides are TGTGCCAGCAGTAATACAGGGGACGAGCAGTACTTC. The encoded protein is CASSNTGDEQYF. Together with reference TRBV7-9 and TRBJ2-7, the CDR3 gives the full variable domain: DTGVSQNPRHKITKRGQNVTFRCDPISEHNRLYWYRQTLGQGPEFLTYFQNEAQLEKSRLLSDRFSAERPKGSFSTLEIQRTEQGDSAMYLCASSNTGDEQYFGPGTRLTVT.